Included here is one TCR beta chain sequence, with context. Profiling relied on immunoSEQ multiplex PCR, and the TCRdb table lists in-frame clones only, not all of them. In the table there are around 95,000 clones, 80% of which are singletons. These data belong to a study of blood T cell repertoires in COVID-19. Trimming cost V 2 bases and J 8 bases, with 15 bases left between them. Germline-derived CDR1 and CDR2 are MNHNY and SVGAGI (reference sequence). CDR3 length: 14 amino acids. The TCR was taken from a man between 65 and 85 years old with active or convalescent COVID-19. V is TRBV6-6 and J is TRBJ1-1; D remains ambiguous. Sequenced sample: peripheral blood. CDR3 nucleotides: TGTGCCAGCAGTTACGCACTGGAGGGCCCCGAAGCTTTCTTT. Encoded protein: CASSYALEGPEAFF.